The 24 T cell receptor beta chains given below trace back to one sample, sequenced in a study of cytomegalovirus exposure and HLA in healthy donors. 13 Jbeta primers and 60 Vbeta primers were used for the PCR. The table came from immunoSEQ multiplex PCR; TCRdb's copy has only in-frame clones and leaves some out. The data show some 150,000 clones, with around 85% seen just once and about 0.85% held by the top ten. Sequences were obtained from PBMCs. Receptors originate from a woman aged 30 to 39 in good health and CMV-seronegative.

The chain recombines TRBV18 with TRBJ2-7, with 7 bases fitting TRBD1. CDR3 length equals 14 residues. The trim removed 3 bases at V and 5 bases at J, leaving 7 bases unmatched. Germline V gives CDR1 KGHSH, CDR2 LQKENI. The CDR3 nucleotides are TGTGCCAGCTCACCTAAGACAGGGTTCCACGAGCAGTACTTC. Its protein product is CASSPKTGFHEQYF.

This chain links TRBV5-1 with TRBJ1-6, with 10 bases matching TRBD1. Germline V CDR1 and CDR2: SGHRS, YFSETQ. J gave up 7 bases and V 3 bases, and 10 bases lay outside the gene matches. This CDR3 spans 17 amino acids. The CDR3 nucleotides are TGCGCCAGCAGCTCCCGGGACAGGGGCCCGGAGAATTCACCCCTCCACTTT. It encodes CASSSRDRGPENSPLHF.

The rearrangement uses TRBV25-1 and TRBJ1-4, with TRBD1 matching 8 bases. The junction had 4 bases not matched to a gene; V was cut back by 4 bases and J by 6 bases. In germline, CDR1 is MGHDK, CDR2 SYGVNS. The CDR3 spans 14 residues. The CDR3 region has the DNA TGTGCCAGCAGTGTTGCCAGGGGGCATGAAAAACTGTTTTTT. It yields the protein CASSVARGHEKLFF.

V and J are TRBV5-6 and TRBJ1-1, with 10 bases aligning to TRBD1. V lost 2 bases, J lost 6 bases, and 13 bases stayed unmatched. Germline V gene data show CDR1 as SGHDT and CDR2 as YYEEEE. The CDR3 sequence is 17 residues long. CDR3 nucleotides: TGTGCCAGCAGCTTCGAGGCGGGACAGGGGAAGTTCGCTGAAGCTTTCTTT. It translates to CASSFEAGQGKFAEAFF.

This clone was detected a few times. V and J are TRBV7-6 and TRBJ1-5; 7 bases are a match to TRBD1. The V gene's germline CDR1 is SGHVS and CDR2 FNYEAQ. The V segment lost 5 bases and the J segment 4 bases; nucleotides outside the gene matches: 8. This CDR3 has 15 residues. The CDR3 is CASSAGTAINQPQHF. CDR3 bases: TGTGCCAGCAGCGCCGGGACAGCCATAAATCAGCCCCAGCATTTT. Based on the CDR3 plus reference TRBV7-6 and TRBJ1-5, the full variable domain is GAGVSQSPRYKVTKRGQDVALRCDPISGHVSLYWYRQALGQGPEFLTYFNYEAQQDKSGLPNDRFSAERPEGSISTLTIQRTEQRDSAMYRCASSAGTAINQPQHFGDGTRLSIL.

The V call is TRBV19, the J call TRBJ1-4, with 7 positions matching TRBD1. Germline V gene sequence: CDR1 LNHDA, CDR2 SQIVND (reference sequence). The CDR3 has 14 amino acids. After removal of 7 bases from V and 4 bases from J, the junction contained 6 bases not matched to a gene. CDR3 loop: CASTTTGSNEKLFF. The CDR3 DNA follows: TGTGCCAGTACCACGACAGGGAGTAATGAAAAACTGTTTTTT.

V and J are TRBV14 and TRBJ2-1; 7 positions match TRBD2. V shed 3 bases, J shed 6 bases, and the junction held 8 bases outside the gene matches. The CDR3 contains 15 residues. Germline assignment: CDR1 SGHDN and CDR2 FVKESK. CDR3 nucleotide sequence: TGTGCCAGCAGCCATACAAGCGGGACCCGCAATGAGCAGTTCTTC. As protein: CASSHTSGTRNEQFF.

This clone was found once. The V and J genes are TRBV25-1 and TRBJ2-1; D gene ambiguous. Trimming removed 1 base at V and 3 bases at J, with 13 bases between. Germline V gene data show CDR1 as MGHDK and CDR2 as SYGVNS. The CDR3 has 16 residues. The CDR3 loop reads CASSESNAGLYNEQFF. DNA for the CDR3: TGTGCCAGCAGTGAATCGAACGCAGGCCTCTACAATGAGCAGTTCTTC.

V is TRBV9 and J is TRBJ1-2; tentatively, D is TRBD1 (6 bases). V was cut by 4 bases and J by 2 bases, with 12 bases left in between. Germline assignment: CDR1 SGDLS and CDR2 YYNGEE. The CDR3 contains 14 residues. The DNA of the CDR3 is TGTGCCAGCAGCTTCAGGGGTCCGAACTATGGCTACACCTTC. Translation gives CASSFRGPNYGYTF.

This clone occurred once. Here the CDR3 DNA reads TGTGCCAGCAGTTACGGAAAAAGGGGGTACACTGAAGCTTTCTTT. Its protein product is CASSYGKRGYTEAFF. This chain links TRBV6-6 with TRBJ1-1; perhaps TRBD1 as D (6 bases). There are 15 residues in the CDR3. Per the germline V gene, CDR1 is MNHNY and CDR2 is SVGAGI (reference sequence). Trimming shortened V by 2 bases and J by 3 bases, and 13 bases separated the two germline ends.

The CDR3 spells CASSPIRARGEKLFF. For the CDR3, the DNA is TGTGCCAGCAGCCCAATTAGAGCCCGGGGGGAAAAACTGTTTTTT. This chain connects TRBV11-2 to TRBJ1-4, with D maybe TRBD1 (5 bases). Trimming stripped 5 bases from V and 8 bases from J, with 18 bases between. This CDR3 contains 15 residues. Germline V lookup: CDR1 SGHAT, CDR2 FQNNGV.

This clone was seen only once. The chain couples TRBV9 to TRBJ2-3, with 11 bases lining up with TRBD2. The J segment lost 0 bases and the V segment lost 3 bases, leaving 6 bases of the junction unmatched. This CDR3 has 17 residues. Germline CDR1 and CDR2: SGDLS and YYNGEE. Here the CDR3 reads CASSGLAGGTSTDTQYF. Here the CDR3 DNA reads TGTGCCAGCAGCGGGTTAGCGGGAGGGACCAGCACAGATACGCAGTATTTT.

J is TRBJ1-1 and V is TRBV9; 9 bases fit TRBD1. V lost 0 bases and J lost 5; bases outside the gene matches: 5. The length of the CDR3 is 15 residues. CDR1 and CDR2 from the germline V gene are SGDLS and YYNGEE. The CDR3 reads CASSVVTGGATEAFF. CDR3 DNA: TGTGCCAGCAGCGTAGTCACAGGGGGCGCGACTGAAGCTTTCTTT.

The rearrangement links TRBV29-1 to TRBJ1-2; 11 bases agree with TRBD1. The V segment lost 8 bases and the J segment 6 bases; nucleotides outside the gene matches: 5. This CDR3 has 12 residues. CDR1 and CDR2 from the germline V gene are SQVTM and ANQGSEA. CDR3 coding DNA: TGCAGCTTTGGACAGGGGGCCGATGGCTACACCTTC. It specifies CSFGQGADGYTF.

The rearrangement joins TRBV5-6 to TRBJ2-5, with 9 bases aligning to TRBD1. Judging by the DNA end, TRBJ2-7 fits better; the J call may be wrong. Germline V gene data show CDR1 as SGHDT and CDR2 as YYEEEE. The CDR3 has 14 residues. The CDR3 spells CASSLLQGAHEQYF. CDR3 DNA: TGTGCCAGCAGCTTGCTACAGGGGGCCCACGAGCAGTACTTC.

This chain joins TRBV5-1 and TRBJ1-2; TRBD1 matches 7 bases. Germline V CDR1 and CDR2: SGHRS, YFSETQ. V shed 2 bases and J 0 bases; nucleotides not matched to a gene: 7. The CDR3 runs 16 residues. The DNA for the CDR3 is TGCGCCAGCAGCTTAAAGGGGGCAGAGACTAACTATGGCTACACCTTC. Translation: CASSLKGAETNYGYTF.

The CDR3 region is CASSFGDRAGTQYF. In DNA form, the CDR3 reads TGTGCCAGCAGCTTCGGGGACAGGGCGGGTACGCAGTATTTT. The V gene is TRBV7-2, the J gene TRBJ2-3, with 9 bases fitting TRBD1. The CDR3 runs to 14 residues. CDR1 SGHTA and CDR2 FQGNSA come from the germline V gene. V lost 3 bases to trimming and J lost 8 bases; unmatched junction nucleotides: 6.

The chain is built from TRBV7-3 and TRBJ2-2; 11 nucleotides align to TRBD2. The germline CDR1 and CDR2 sequences are SGHTA and FQGTGA. This CDR3 spans 18 amino acids. V shed 3 bases and J 4 bases; nucleotides not matched to a gene: 10. The CDR3 DNA follows: TGTGCCAGCAGCTTCCGATTAGCGGGAGGGCCGGGCACCGGGGAGCTGTTTTTT. As protein: CASSFRLAGGPGTGELFF.

The chain joins TRBV6-1 to TRBJ2-1, with 14 bases aligning to TRBD2. There are 17 residues in the CDR3. Germline V gene lookup returns CDR1 MNHNS and CDR2 SASEGT. J lost 4 bases, V lost 4 bases, and 6 bases had no gene match. DNA for the CDR3: TGTGCCAGCAGTGGCGGGACTAGCGGGAGCAGGTACAATGAGCAGTTCTTC. Its protein is CASSGGTSGSRYNEQFF.

The chain couples TRBV5-4 to TRBJ2-3, with 11 bases aligning to TRBD1. In germline, CDR1 is SGHNT, CDR2 YYREEE (reference sequence). The CDR3 consists of 16 residues. The trim removed 4 bases at V and 4 bases at J, leaving 8 bases unmatched. The CDR3 DNA sequence: TGTGCCAGCAGCCCGGGGACAGGGGGGTTATCAGATACGCAGTATTTT. Its translation is CASSPGTGGLSDTQYF.

V is TRBV7-2 and J is TRBJ2-2; no clear D gene. In germline, CDR1 is SGHTA, CDR2 FQGNSA. The CDR3 runs 15 residues. Trimming pared 2 bases from V and 3 bases from J, leaving 10 bases between. The CDR3 is CASSLFVADTGELFF. In DNA form, the CDR3 reads TGTGCCAGCAGCTTATTTGTGGCGGACACCGGGGAGCTGTTTTTT.

The genes are TRBV11-3 and TRBJ2-2; TRBD1 is a possible D gene (6 bases). V dropped 5 bases and J dropped 5 bases, with 9 bases sitting between them. Germline CDR1 SGHNT, CDR2 YENEEA. The CDR3 has 13 amino acids. The CDR3: CASSLRGTGELFF. DNA of the CDR3: TGTGCCAGCAGCCTAAGGGGGACCGGGGAGCTGTTTTTT.

The genes are TRBV9 and TRBJ2-2; TRBD2 agrees at 14 bases. From germline, CDR1 is SGDLS and CDR2 YYNGEE. V shed 3 bases, J shed 4 bases, and the junction held 8 bases outside the gene matches. This CDR3 comprises 18 residues. CDR3 nucleotides: TGTGCCAGCAGCGACCGACTAGCGGGAGGGCTGGGCACCGGGGAGCTGTTTTTT. Translation: CASSDRLAGGLGTGELFF. Supplemented by reference TRBV9 and TRBJ2-2, the full variable domain reads DSGVTQTPKHLITATGQRVTLRCSPRSGDLSVYWYQQSLDQGLQFLIQYYNGEERAKGNILERFSAQQFPDLHSELNLSSLELGDSALYFCASSDRLAGGLGTGELFFGEGSRLTVL.

The rearrangement joins TRBV6-5 to TRBJ1-1; perhaps TRBD1 as D (5 bases). The V gene lost 6 bases and the J gene lost 6 bases, with 14 bases spanning the gap. The CDR3 extends over 13 amino acids. Germline CDR1 MNHEY, CDR2 SVGAGI. In nucleotides, the CDR3 is TGTGCCAGCAGACCTGAGGGGAGGGCTGAAGCTTTCTTT. The encoded protein is CASRPEGRAEAFF.